These 5 T cell receptor beta chains share one sample of origin, sequenced in a study of blood T cell repertoires in COVID-19. Profiling relied on immunoSEQ multiplex PCR, and the TCRdb table lists in-frame clones only, not all of them. The sample has under 90,000 clones, 60% to 75% seen once; the top ten hold approximately 5.7%. The specimen sequenced was peripheral blood. These receptors were obtained from a man aged 50 or older with active or convalescent COVID-19.

This clone was observed once. The V gene is TRBV12-3 or TRBV12-4, the J gene TRBJ2-1, with D unclear. This CDR3 contains 11 residues. Between the trimmed V and J ends, which lost 5 bases and 10 bases, there was a span of 9 bases. The CDR3 sequence: CASSERWEQFF. For the CDR3, the DNA is TGTGCCAGCAGTGAGAGATGGGAGCAGTTCTTC.

This clone has a handful of counts. CDR3 in DNA: TGTGCCAGCAGTTCCGGGACAGGGGGTTCCTCACCCCTCCACTTT. It codes for CASSSGTGGSSPLHF. The rearrangement links TRBV6-5 to TRBJ1-6; 11 bases match TRBD1. Germline loops: CDR1 MNHEY, CDR2 SVGAGI. V was clipped by 4 bases and J by 10 bases; unmatched bases: 6. This CDR3 is 15 amino acids long.

This clone was picked up a small number of times. V is TRBV2 and J is TRBJ2-1; 13 positions match TRBD2. The CDR3 consists of 16 residues. Trimming removed 7 bases from V and 5 bases from J; junction bases left unmatched: 8. Germline V lookup: CDR1 SNHLY, CDR2 FYNNEI. CDR3 residues: CASTGLAGEFHNEQFF. The CDR3 nucleotides are TGTGCCAGCACTGGACTAGCGGGGGAGTTCCACAATGAGCAGTTCTTC.

The rearrangement uses TRBV6-5 and TRBJ2-2; 9 nucleotides line up with TRBD2. Germline values: CDR1 MNHEY, CDR2 SVGAGI. The CDR3 spans 15 residues. V lost 2 bases to trimming and J lost 5 bases; unmatched junction nucleotides: 3. The CDR3 sequence is CASSYGLAGTGELFF. The CDR3 DNA is TGTGCCAGCAGTTACGGGCTAGCGGGGACCGGGGAGCTGTTTTTT.

J is TRBJ1-4 and V is TRBV5-1; D call uncertain. With 1 base removed from V and 0 bases from J, the gap between germline ends came to 4 bases. In germline, CDR1 is SGHRS, CDR2 YFSETQ. The CDR3 length is 14 residues. DNA of the CDR3: TGCGCCAGCAGCTTGACTGCAACTAATGAAAAACTGTTTTTT. Its protein is CASSLTATNEKLFF.